A selection of T cell receptor beta chains follows, all from one sample in a study of regulatory T cells in long-lasting Graves disease. One entry per CDR3 protein, called by TCRdb with MiXCR from the multiplex PCR reads. Of about 210,000 distinct CDR3 sequences detected, less than 20% appear once; the ten largest clones hold about 10%. These data also featured in a second study, about T cells in Graves' hyperthyroidism and ophthalmopathy.

This material consisted of peripheral blood mononuclear cells (PBMCs), taken at new diagnosis, from a patient treated with antithyroid drugs. Receptor source: a woman younger than 45 with Graves disease. Both conserved end residues are trimmed from each CDR3. Fields, in order: V gene, J gene, CDR3 protein.

v_gene: TRBV28
j_gene: TRBJ2-2
CDR3aa: ASSPPRIGLGTGELF

v_gene: TRBV4-1
j_gene: TRBJ2-7
CDR3aa: ASSQRPDPSNEQY

v_gene: TRBV12-3/TRBV12-4
j_gene: TRBJ2-7
CDR3aa: ASSFSLSSYEQY

v_gene: TRBV19
j_gene: TRBJ1-1
CDR3aa: ASSTHLTNTEAF

v_gene: TRBV29-1
j_gene: TRBJ1-6
CDR3aa: SVAFGPVNSPLH

v_gene: TRBV7-9
j_gene: TRBJ1-4
CDR3aa: ASSLVRDSRLATNEKLF

v_gene: TRBV29-1
j_gene: TRBJ1-2
CDR3aa: SVDDREDGGYT

v_gene: TRBV28
j_gene: TRBJ1-5
CDR3aa: ASSPSGRRQPQH

v_gene: TRBV6-1
j_gene: TRBJ1-2
CDR3aa: ASTFLGNGYT

v_gene: TRBV27
j_gene: TRBJ1-5
CDR3aa: ASSATGDQPQH

v_gene: TRBV7-2
j_gene: TRBJ2-1
CDR3aa: ASRPTLAINEQF

v_gene: TRBV3-1
j_gene: TRBJ1-6
CDR3aa: ASSQGGTNNSPLH

v_gene: TRBV7-8
j_gene: TRBJ1-3
CDR3aa: ANEQGFSGNTIY

v_gene: TRBV28
j_gene: TRBJ2-5
CDR3aa: ASSLWAASGGEKTQY

v_gene: TRBV7-9
j_gene: TRBJ2-7
CDR3aa: ASSLAGGATYEQY

v_gene: TRBV30
j_gene: TRBJ2-3
CDR3aa: AWSVGTRKQY

v_gene: TRBV2
j_gene: TRBJ1-4
CDR3aa: ASNGQGASNEKLF

v_gene: TRBV27
j_gene: TRBJ1-3
CDR3aa: ASSDRQGRGLHTIY

v_gene: TRBV7-7
j_gene: TRBJ2-3
CDR3aa: ASSLGGWGDTQY

v_gene: TRBV28
j_gene: TRBJ1-2
CDR3aa: ASFPTGFIGYT

v_gene: TRBV20-1
j_gene: TRBJ2-1
CDR3aa: SARDPMRVMNEQF

v_gene: TRBV7-9
j_gene: TRBJ1-4
CDR3aa: ASSPDRVFNEKLF

v_gene: TRBV5-6
j_gene: TRBJ1-2
CDR3aa: ASSSGGWEGYT

v_gene: TRBV19
j_gene: TRBJ2-1
CDR3aa: ASSIKVDNEQF

v_gene: TRBV6-5
j_gene: TRBJ2-6
CDR3aa: ASSYSKTPSPSGANVLT

v_gene: TRBV11-3
j_gene: TRBJ2-2
CDR3aa: ASSEGHSNTGELF

v_gene: TRBV11-3
j_gene: TRBJ2-1
CDR3aa: ASSSGTNSYNEQF